The next 8 T cell receptor beta chains were all read from a single sample in a study of patients and donors after allogeneic stem cell transplantation. TCRdb used MiXCR to reprocess the RT-PCR reads, holding one entry per CDR3 protein. Of about a million distinct CDR3 sequences in the sample, roughly 18% were seen once. Sequencing was done on a sample of blood, either unsorted or a sorted T cell fraction (not recorded which). The source is a human donor who was either an allogeneic HSCT recipient or a stem cell or donor lymphocyte infusion donor (not recorded which). It is not recorded whose cells these are; they may come from a transplant donor.

Remarks on this clonotype: One junction end does not reproduce the germline sequence, and a read error may be involved. The CDR3 DNA reads TGTGCTAGCAGCTTAGCGTTGAGGGATGAGCAGTTCTTC. It specifies CASSLALRDEQFF. The chain employs TRBV7-7 and TRBJ2-1, with D possibly TRBD2 on 5 matching bases. Per germline, CDR1 SSHAT and CDR2 FNYEAQ (reference sequence). This CDR3 has 13 amino acids.

The rearrangement joins TRBV13 to TRBJ2-2; TRBD2 matches at 13 bases. Unmatched junction bases numbered 5, after V lost 5 bases and J lost 5 bases. The CDR3 consists of 16 residues. Germline CDR1 is PRHDT and CDR2 is FYEKMQ (reference sequence). The CDR3 nucleotides read TGTGCCAGCAGCCCAGGACTAGCGGGAGTTACCGGGGAGCTGTTTTTT. Protein product: CASSPGLAGVTGELFF.

The chain combines TRBV20-1 with TRBJ2-1; TRBD2 matches at 9 bases. V gave up 6 bases and J gave up 0 bases; unmatched junction bases: 3. The CDR3 is made up of 14 amino acids. The germline V gene encodes CDR1 DFQATT and CDR2 SNEGSKA (reference sequence). The CDR3 is CSAIAGDSYNEQFF. The CDR3 DNA sequence: TGCAGTGCAATAGCGGGAGACTCCTACAATGAGCAGTTCTTC.

The gene calls are TRBV4-1 and TRBJ2-2; no firm D call. The CDR3 is 11 amino acids. Trimming removed 3 bases at V and 9 bases at J, with 5 bases between. Germline CDR1 MGHRA, CDR2 YSYEKL. This chain's CDR3 is CASSQLRELFF. CDR3 sequence (DNA): TGCGCCAGCAGCCAGCTGCGGGAGCTGTTTTTT.

This clonotype has ten or more counts. V is TRBV5-1 and J is TRBJ2-3; no definite D call. The CDR3 consists of 13 residues. V lost 0 bases to trimming and J lost 3 bases, with 5 bases between them. The germline V gene encodes CDR1 SGHRS and CDR2 YFSETQ. CDR3 sequence: CASSLELTDTQYF. CDR3 bases: TGCGCCAGCAGCTTGGAGTTGACAGATACGCAGTATTTT.

In its sample, this clonotype was seen many times. The V and J genes are TRBV7-9 and TRBJ1-1; D is ambiguous. Germline-derived CDR1 and CDR2 are SEHNR and FQNEAQ (reference sequence). This CDR3 is built from 12 residues. The germline V and J ends were trimmed by 1 base and 6 bases, with 6 bases remaining between them. The CDR3 region is CASSLVGAEAFF. CDR3 nucleotides: TGTGCCAGCAGCTTAGTAGGAGCTGAAGCTTTCTTT. The full variable domain, in which reference TRBV7-9 and TRBJ1-1 provide the parts outside the CDR3, is DTGVSQNPRHKITKRGQNVTFRCDPISEHNRLYWYRQTLGQGPEFLTYFQNEAQLEKSRLLSDRFSAERPKGSFSTLEIQRTEQGDSAMYLCASSLVGAEAFFGQGTRLTVV.

This clonotype has only a few counts. The chain uses TRBV6-5 and TRBJ1-2; D not resolved. With 2 bases removed from V and 7 bases from J, the gap between germline ends came to 11 bases. The length of the CDR3 is 13 residues. Germline CDR1 is MNHEY and CDR2 is SVGAGI. The CDR3 is CASSYQRAFGYTF. CDR3 in DNA: TGTGCCAGCAGTTACCAGAGGGCCTTTGGCTACACCTTC.

This clonotype was found many times. The gene calls are TRBV30 and TRBJ2-7; no reliable D call. The CDR3 extends over 11 amino acids. The germline V and J ends were trimmed by 2 bases and 6 bases, with 8 bases remaining between them. Looked up from germline, CDR1 is GTSNPN and CDR2 is SVGIG (reference sequence). CDR3 amino acids: CAWSTVAEQYF. DNA of the CDR3: TGTGCCTGGAGTACGGTAGCCGAGCAGTACTTC.